This T cell receptor beta chain is drawn from a study of control samples from healthy donors and cancer patients. The protocol was immunoSEQ multiplex PCR, while the TCRdb copy is restricted to in-frame clones and leaves out a portion. The repertoire holds 130,000 to 150,000 clones, with around 90% as singletons. CDR3 length: 13 amino acids. With 7 bases removed from V and 2 bases from J, the gap between germline ends came to 12 bases. Germline CDR1 is SEHNR and CDR2 is FQNEAQ (reference sequence). The sequence was collected from a man aged 25 to 45 in good health. Material for sequencing was blood. The chain joins TRBV7-9 to TRBJ2-7, with D unclear. The CDR3 bases are TGTGCCAGCACTTGGACCGGTACCTACGAGCAGTACTTC. It is translated as CASTWTGTYEQYF.